The entry below describes one T cell receptor (beta chain). Its antigen is currently unknown. PCR was performed using 60 Vbeta and 13 Jbeta primers. Here immunoSEQ multiplex PCR was the method, and the copy in TCRdb shows in-frame clones only, minus some. The sample shows over 65,000 clones, roughly three quarters of them seen only once. The data were taken from a study of cytomegalovirus exposure and HLA in healthy donors. Turning to the study itself: Early released data comprised some 91 million unique TCRs from HLA-typed donors. Notes on the study in general: The study designated about 180 TCR beta chains cytomegalovirus-associated. Being productive about 90% or about 30% of the time was typical of most TCR beta V segments in an earlier analysis.

The CDR3 has 14 amino acids. Per germline, CDR1 SGHTA and CDR2 FQGTGA. Losses at the gene ends were 5 bases for V and 9 bases for J; bases not matched to a gene: 10. The clonotype was recovered from a woman in her forties in good health and CMV-seropositive. V usage is TRBV7-3 and J usage is TRBJ2-1; TRBD2 matches 7 bases. What was sequenced was PBMCs. The CDR3 loop is CASSLLAGDSEQFF. The CDR3, as DNA: TGTGCCAGCAGCCTTCTCGCGGGAGACAGTGAGCAGTTCTTC.